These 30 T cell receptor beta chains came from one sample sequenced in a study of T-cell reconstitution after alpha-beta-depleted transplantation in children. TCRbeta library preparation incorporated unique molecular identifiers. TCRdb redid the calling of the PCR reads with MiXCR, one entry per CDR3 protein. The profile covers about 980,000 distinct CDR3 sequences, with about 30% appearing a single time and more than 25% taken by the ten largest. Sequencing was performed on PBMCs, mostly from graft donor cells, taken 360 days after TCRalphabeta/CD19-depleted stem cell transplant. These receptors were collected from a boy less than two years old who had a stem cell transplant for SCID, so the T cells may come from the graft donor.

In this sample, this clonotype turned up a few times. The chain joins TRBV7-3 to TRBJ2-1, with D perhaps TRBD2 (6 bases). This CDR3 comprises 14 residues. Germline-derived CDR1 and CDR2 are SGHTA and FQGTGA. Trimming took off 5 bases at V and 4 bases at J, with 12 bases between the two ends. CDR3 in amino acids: CASSPSDLYNEQFF. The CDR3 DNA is TGTGCCAGCAGCCCTAGCGACCTATACAATGAGCAGTTCTTC.

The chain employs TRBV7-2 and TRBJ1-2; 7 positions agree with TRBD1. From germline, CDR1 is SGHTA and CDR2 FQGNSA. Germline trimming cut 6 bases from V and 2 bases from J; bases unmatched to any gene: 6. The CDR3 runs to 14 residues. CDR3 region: CASSLTGQNYGYTF. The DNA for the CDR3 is TGTGCCAGCAGTTTGACAGGGCAAAACTATGGCTACACCTTC.

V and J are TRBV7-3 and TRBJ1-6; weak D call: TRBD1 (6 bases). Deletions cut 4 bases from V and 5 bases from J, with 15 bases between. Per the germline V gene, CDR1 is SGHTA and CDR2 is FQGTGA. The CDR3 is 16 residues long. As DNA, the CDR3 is TGTGCCAGCAGCTCAAGAACAGGGATGAATAATTCACCCCTCCACTTT. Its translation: CASSSRTGMNNSPLHF.

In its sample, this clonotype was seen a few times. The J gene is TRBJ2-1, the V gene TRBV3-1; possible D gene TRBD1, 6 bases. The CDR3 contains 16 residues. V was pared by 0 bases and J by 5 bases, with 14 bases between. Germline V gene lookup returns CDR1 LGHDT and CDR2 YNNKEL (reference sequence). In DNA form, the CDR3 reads TGTGCCAGCAGCCAAGATTATGGGCAGGGGCACAATGAGCAGTTCTTC. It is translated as CASSQDYGQGHNEQFF.

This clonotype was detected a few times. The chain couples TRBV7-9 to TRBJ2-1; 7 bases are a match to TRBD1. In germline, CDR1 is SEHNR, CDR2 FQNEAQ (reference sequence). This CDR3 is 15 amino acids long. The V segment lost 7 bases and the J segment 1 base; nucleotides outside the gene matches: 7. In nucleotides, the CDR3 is TGTGCCAGCACCCGAAAGGGGGCATCCTACAATGAGCAGTTCTTC. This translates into CASTRKGASYNEQFF.

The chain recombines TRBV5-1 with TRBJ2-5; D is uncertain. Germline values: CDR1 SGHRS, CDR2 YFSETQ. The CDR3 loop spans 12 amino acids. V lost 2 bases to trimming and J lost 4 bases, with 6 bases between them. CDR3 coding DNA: TGCGCCAGCAGCTTTGGATCAGAGACCCAGTACTTC. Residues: CASSFGSETQYF.

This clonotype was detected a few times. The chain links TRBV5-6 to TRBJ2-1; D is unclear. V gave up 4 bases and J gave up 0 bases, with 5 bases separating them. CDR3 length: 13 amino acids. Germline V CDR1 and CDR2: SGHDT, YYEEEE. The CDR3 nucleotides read TGTGCCAGCAGCATTGACTCCTACAATGAGCAGTTCTTC. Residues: CASSIDSYNEQFF. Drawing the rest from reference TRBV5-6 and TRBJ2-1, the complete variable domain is DAGVTQSPTHLIKTRGQQVTLRCSPKSGHDTVSWYQQALGQGPQFIFQYYEEEERQRGNFPDRFSGHQFPNYSSELNVNALLLGDSALYLCASSIDSYNEQFFGPGTRLTVL.

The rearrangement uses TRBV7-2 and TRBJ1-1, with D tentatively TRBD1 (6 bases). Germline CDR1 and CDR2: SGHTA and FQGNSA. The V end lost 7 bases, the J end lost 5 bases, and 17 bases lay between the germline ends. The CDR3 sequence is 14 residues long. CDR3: CASNGGQRRTEAFF. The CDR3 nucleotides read TGTGCCAGCAACGGAGGACAGAGACGAACTGAAGCTTTCTTT.

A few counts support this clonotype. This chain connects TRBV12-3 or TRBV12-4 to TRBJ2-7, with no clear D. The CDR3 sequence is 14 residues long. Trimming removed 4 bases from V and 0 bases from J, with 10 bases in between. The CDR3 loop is CASSSRSSSYEQYF. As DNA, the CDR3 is TGTGCCAGCAGTTCCCGATCGAGCTCCTACGAGCAGTACTTC.

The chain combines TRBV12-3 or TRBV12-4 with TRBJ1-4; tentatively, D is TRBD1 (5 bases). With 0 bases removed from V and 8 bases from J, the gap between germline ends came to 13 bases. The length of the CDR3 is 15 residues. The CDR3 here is CASSLAGRDLEKLFF. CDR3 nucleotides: TGTGCCAGCAGTTTAGCGGGGCGGGACTTAGAAAAACTGTTTTTT.

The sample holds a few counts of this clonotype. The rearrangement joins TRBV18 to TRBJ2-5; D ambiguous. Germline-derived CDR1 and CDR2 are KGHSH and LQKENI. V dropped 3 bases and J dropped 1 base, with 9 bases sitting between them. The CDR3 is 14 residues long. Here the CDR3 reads CASSPSGLQETQYF. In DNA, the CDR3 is TGTGCCAGCTCACCCTCCGGGCTCCAAGAGACCCAGTACTTC.

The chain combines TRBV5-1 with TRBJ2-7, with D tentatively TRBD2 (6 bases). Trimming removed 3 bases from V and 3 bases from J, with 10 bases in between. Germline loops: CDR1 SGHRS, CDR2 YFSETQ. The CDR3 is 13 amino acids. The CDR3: CASSSFSGYEQYF. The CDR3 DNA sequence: TGCGCCAGCAGCTCATTTAGCGGCTACGAGCAGTACTTC.

CDR3 residues: CASSLELRSGSYTF. As DNA, the CDR3 is TGTGCCAGCAGCTTGGAGCTAAGGAGCGGGAGCTACACCTTC. J is TRBJ1-2 and V is TRBV5-5; unclear D gene. CDR1 is SGHKS, CDR2 YYEKEE, per germline (reference sequence). This CDR3 has 14 amino acids. The V end was cut by 0 bases, the J end by 9 bases, with 15 bases between.

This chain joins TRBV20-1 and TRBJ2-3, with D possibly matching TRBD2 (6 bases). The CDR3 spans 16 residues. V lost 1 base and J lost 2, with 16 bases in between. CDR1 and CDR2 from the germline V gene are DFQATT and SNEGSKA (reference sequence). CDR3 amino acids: CSARGIAGGFTDTQYF. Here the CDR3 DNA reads TGCAGTGCTAGAGGGATAGCTGGGGGGTTCACAGATACGCAGTATTTT.

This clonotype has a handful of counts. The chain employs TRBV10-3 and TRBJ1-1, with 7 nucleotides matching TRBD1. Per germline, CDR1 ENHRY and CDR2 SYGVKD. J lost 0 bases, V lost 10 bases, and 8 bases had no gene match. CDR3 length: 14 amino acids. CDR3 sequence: CATQQGRLNTEAFF. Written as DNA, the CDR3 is TGTGCCACCCAACAGGGGCGATTGAACACTGAAGCTTTCTTT.

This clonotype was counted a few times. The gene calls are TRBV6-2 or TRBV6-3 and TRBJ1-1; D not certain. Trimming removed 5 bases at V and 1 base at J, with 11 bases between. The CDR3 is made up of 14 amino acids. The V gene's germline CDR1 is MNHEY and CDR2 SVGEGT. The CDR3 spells CASSPWVPNTEAFF. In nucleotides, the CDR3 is TGTGCCAGCAGTCCATGGGTGCCGAACACTGAAGCTTTCTTT.

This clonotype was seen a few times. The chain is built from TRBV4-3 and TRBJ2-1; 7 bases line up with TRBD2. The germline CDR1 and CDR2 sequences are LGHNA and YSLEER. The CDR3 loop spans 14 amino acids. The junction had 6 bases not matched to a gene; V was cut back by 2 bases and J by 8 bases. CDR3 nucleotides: TGCGCCAGCAGCCAATACGGGGGGTACTATGAGCAGTTCTTC. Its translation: CASSQYGGYYEQFF.

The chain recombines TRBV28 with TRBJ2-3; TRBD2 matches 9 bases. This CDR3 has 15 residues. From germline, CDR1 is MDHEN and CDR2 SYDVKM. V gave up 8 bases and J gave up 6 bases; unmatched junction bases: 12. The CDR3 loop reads CASLGGGAATDTQYF. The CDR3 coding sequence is TGTGCCAGCCTGGGCGGGGGGGCCGCCACGGATACGCAGTATTTT. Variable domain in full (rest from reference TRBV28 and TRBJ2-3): DVKVTQSSRYLVKRTGEKVFLECVQDMDHENMFWYRQDPGLGLRLIYFSYDVKMKEKGDIPEGYSVSREKKERFSLILESASTNQTSMYLCASLGGGAATDTQYFGPGTRLTVL.

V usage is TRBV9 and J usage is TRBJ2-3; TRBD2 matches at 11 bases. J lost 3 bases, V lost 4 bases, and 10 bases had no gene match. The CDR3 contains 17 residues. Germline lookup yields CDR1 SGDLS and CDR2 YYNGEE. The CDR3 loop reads CASSLDPGTSGTDTQYF. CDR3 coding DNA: TGTGCCAGCAGCCTTGACCCCGGGACTAGCGGAACAGATACGCAGTATTTT.

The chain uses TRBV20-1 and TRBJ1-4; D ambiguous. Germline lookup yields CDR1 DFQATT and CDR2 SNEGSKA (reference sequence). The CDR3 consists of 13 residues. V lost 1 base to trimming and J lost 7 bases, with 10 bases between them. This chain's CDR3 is CSARVMRGEKLFF. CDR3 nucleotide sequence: TGCAGTGCTAGAGTAATGCGCGGTGAAAAACTGTTTTTT.

The CDR3 bases are TGCAGTGCTCCCCAGACAGGGAAGTACACTGAAGCTTTCTTT. It encodes CSAPQTGKYTEAFF. The rearrangement joins TRBV20-1 to TRBJ1-1, with TRBD1 matching 7 bases. Trimming at V came to 5 bases and at J to 3 bases, leaving 9 bases not matched to a gene. In germline, CDR1 is DFQATT, CDR2 SNEGSKA (reference sequence). CDR3 length: 14 residues.

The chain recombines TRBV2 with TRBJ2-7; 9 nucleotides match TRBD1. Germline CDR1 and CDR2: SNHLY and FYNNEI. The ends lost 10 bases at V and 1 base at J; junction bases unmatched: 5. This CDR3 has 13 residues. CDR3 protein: CATRQGGSYEQYF. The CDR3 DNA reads TGTGCCACTAGACAGGGGGGGTCCTACGAGCAGTACTTC.

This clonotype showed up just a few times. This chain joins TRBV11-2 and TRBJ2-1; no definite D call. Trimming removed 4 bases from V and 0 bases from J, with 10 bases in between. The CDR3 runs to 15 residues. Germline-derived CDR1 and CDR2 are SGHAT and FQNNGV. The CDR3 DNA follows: TGTGCCAGCAGCTCCACAAGGAGCTCCTACAATGAGCAGTTCTTC. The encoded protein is CASSSTRSSYNEQFF.

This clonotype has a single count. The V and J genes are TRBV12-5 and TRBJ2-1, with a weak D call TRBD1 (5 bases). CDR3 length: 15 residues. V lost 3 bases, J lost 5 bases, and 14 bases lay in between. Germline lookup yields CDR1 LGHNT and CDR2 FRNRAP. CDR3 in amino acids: CASGFRAGHHNEQFF. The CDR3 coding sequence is TGTGCTAGTGGTTTTCGAGCAGGGCACCACAATGAGCAGTTCTTC. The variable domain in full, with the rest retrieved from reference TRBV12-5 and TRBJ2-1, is DARVTQTPRHKVTEMGQEVTMRCQPILGHNTVFWYRQTMMQGLELLAYFRNRAPLDDSGMPKDRFSAEMPDATLATLKIQPSEPRDSAVYFCASGFRAGHHNEQFFGPGTRLTVL.

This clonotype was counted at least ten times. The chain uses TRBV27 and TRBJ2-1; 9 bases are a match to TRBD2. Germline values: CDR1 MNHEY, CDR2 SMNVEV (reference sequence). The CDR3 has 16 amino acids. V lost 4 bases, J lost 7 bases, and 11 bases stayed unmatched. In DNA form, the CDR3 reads TGTGCCAGCAGTTCCCCTGGAAGCGGGGGGCAGAATGAGCAGTTCTTC. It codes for CASSSPGSGGQNEQFF.

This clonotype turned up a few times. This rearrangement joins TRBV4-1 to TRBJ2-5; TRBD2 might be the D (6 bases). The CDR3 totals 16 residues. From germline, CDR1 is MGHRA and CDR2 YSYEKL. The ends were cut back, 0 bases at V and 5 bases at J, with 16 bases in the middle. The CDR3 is CASSQDKEGTGETQYF. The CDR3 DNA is TGCGCCAGCAGCCAAGATAAGGAGGGAACGGGGGAGACCCAGTACTTC.

Here the CDR3 DNA reads TGTGCCAGCAGTAAGAGGACAGACAGAAAAGAGACCCAGTACTTC. It is translated as CASSKRTDRKETQYF. V usage is TRBV7-9 and J usage is TRBJ2-5, with a weak D call TRBD1 (6 bases). V lost 6 bases to trimming and J lost 3 bases, with 17 bases between them. The CDR3 spans 15 residues. Germline lookup yields CDR1 SEHNR and CDR2 FQNEAQ (reference sequence). The full variable domain, completed using reference TRBV7-9 and TRBJ2-5, is DTGVSQNPRHKITKRGQNVTFRCDPISEHNRLYWYRQTLGQGPEFLTYFQNEAQLEKSRLLSDRFSAERPKGSFSTLEIQRTEQGDSAMYLCASSKRTDRKETQYFGPGTRLLVL.

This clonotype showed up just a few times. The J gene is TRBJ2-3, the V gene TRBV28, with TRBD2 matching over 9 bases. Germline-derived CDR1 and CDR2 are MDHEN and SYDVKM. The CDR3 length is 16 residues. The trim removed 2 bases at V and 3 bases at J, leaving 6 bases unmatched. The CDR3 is CASSLGYSGGTDTQYF. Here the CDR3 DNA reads TGTGCCAGCAGTTTAGGTTACAGCGGGGGGACAGATACGCAGTATTTT.

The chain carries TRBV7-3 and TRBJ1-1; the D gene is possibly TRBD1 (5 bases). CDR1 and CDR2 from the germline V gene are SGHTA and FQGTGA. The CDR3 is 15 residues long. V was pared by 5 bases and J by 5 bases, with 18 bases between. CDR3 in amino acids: CASSITGRGATEAFF. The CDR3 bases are TGTGCCAGCAGCATCACGGGCCGAGGGGCAACTGAAGCTTTCTTT. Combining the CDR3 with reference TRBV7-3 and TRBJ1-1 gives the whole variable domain GAGVSQTPSNKVTEKGKYVELRCDPISGHTALYWYRQSLGQGPEFLIYFQGTGAADDSGLPNDRFFAVRPEGSVSTLKIQRTERGDSAVYLCASSITGRGATEAFFGQGTRLTVV.

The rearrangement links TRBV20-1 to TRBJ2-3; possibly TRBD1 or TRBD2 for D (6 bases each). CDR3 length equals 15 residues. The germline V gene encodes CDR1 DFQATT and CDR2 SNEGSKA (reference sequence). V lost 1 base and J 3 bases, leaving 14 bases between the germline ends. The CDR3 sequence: CSARGRGGGTDTQYF. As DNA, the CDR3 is TGCAGTGCTAGAGGCAGAGGAGGGGGAACAGATACGCAGTATTTT.